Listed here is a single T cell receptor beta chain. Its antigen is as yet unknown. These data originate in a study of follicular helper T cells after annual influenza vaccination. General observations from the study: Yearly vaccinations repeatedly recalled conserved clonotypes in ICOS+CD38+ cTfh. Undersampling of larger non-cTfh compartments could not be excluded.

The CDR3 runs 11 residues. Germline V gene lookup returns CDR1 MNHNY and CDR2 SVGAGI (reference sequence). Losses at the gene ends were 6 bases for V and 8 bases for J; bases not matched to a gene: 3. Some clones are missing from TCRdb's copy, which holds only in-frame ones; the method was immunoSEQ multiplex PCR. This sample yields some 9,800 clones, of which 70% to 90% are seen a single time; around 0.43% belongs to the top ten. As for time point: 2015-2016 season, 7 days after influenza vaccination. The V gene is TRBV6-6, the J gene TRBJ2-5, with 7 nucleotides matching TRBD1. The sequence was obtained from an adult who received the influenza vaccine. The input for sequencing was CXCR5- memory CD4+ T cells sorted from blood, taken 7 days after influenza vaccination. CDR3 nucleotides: TGTGCCAGCAGCCCAGGGGGAACCCAGTACTTC. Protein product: CASSPGGTQYF.